This T cell receptor (beta chain) comes out of a study of persistence of HIV-infected CD4 T cells. Study-level results: CMV- and Gag-responding cells had lower TCRbeta richness than CD3/CD28-responding cells. Rare CMV-responding cells carrying HIV-1 proviruses were not analyzed separately for TCR.

Sequencing used immunoSEQ version 4 in survey mode. The method was immunoSEQ multiplex PCR; TCRdb's version includes in-frame clones alone and lacks a portion of them. The sample lists 50,000 or so clones; around 80% were seen once. Germline CDR1 is SGDLS and CDR2 is YYNGEE. The V gene lost 7 bases and the J gene lost 8 bases, with 10 bases spanning the gap. CDR3 length equals 12 residues. With regard to this clone: Its specificity is not known.

Cells were stimulated with CMV-infected fibroblast lysates at 10 ug/mL. CD40L-negative CD69-negative CD45RO-high memory CD4+ T cells were sorted as populations depleted of antigen-responding cells. This chain links TRBV9 with TRBJ1-6; unclear D gene. This clonotype was sampled from an adult man with HIV who was CMV-seropositive. Sequencing was performed on CD4+ T cells sorted from PBMCs after approximately 19-hour stimulation, taken from a patient who received antiretroviral therapy. The CDR3, as DNA: TGTGCCAGCGGGGAGGTTCATTCACCCCTCCACTTT. As protein: CASGEVHSPLHF. Variable domain in full (rest from reference TRBV9 and TRBJ1-6): DSGVTQTPKHLITATGQRVTLRCSPRSGDLSVYWYQQSLDQGLQFLIQYYNGEERAKGNILERFSAQQFPDLHSELNLSSLELGDSALYFCASGEVHSPLHFGNGTRLTVT.